This entry is about one TCR beta chain. J lost 4 bases, V lost 1 base, and 6 bases had no gene match. This CDR3 is 17 amino acids long. The germline V gene has CDR1 SGHTA and CDR2 FQGTGA. As handled by the study authors: Amplification of reference gene primers provided the estimated nucleated cell counts. The table came from immunoSEQ multiplex PCR; TCRdb's copy has only in-frame clones and leaves some out. The V and J calls and clone size are taken from that table; D and trimming were inferred from the DNA. The table has 140,000 to 150,000 clones, about 88% seen once. The data derive from a study of blood T cell repertoires in COVID-19. For the study at large: Italy, Spain and the United States were the sources of the convalescent and acute COVID-19 samples. Sources were T cells, B-cell-depleted T cells, or PBMCs; the material itself was cDNA or gDNA.

What was sequenced was peripheral blood. The clonotype was recovered from a human donor in a cohort sampled during active COVID-19. The chain combines TRBV7-3 with TRBJ2-2, with 10 bases fitting TRBD1. For the CDR3, the DNA is TGTGCCAGCAGCTTAAATCCCGGGACAGGGGCCACCGGGGAGCTGTTTTTT. This encodes CASSLNPGTGATGELFF.